A selection of T cell receptor beta chains follows, all from one sample in a study of identical twins. TCRdb ran MiXCR on the 5' RACE reads and lists one entry per CDR3 protein. The data contain around 250,000 distinct CDR3 sequences, around 8.3% of them singletons. This sample was also put to use in a study of yellow fever vaccine responses in identical twins.

Sequencing input: CD8+ T cells sorted from blood. These receptors originate from a woman aged 18-29 years in good health. The CDR3 runs from the conserved cysteine through the conserved F or W. D genes are given only for firm matches. Clone size is given for some rows only: seen once, a few or many times, or a class if the clone is expanded.

v_call,j_call,d_call,cdr3_length,clone_size,cdr3_nt,cdr3_aa
TRBV12-3/TRBV12-4,TRBJ2-2,.,15,many,TGTGCCAGCAGCCTCAGGGTCTCGAACACCGGGGAGCTGTTTTTT,CASSLRVSNTGELFF
TRBV4-2,TRBJ2-7,TRBD2,16,.,TGTGCCAGCAGCCAAGATATTCTAGCGGGAGACTACGAGCAGTACTTC,CASSQDILAGDYEQYF
TRBV4-2,TRBJ1-3,.,14,.,TGTGCCAGCAGCCAGGGGGCCGTGGAGAACACCATATATTTT,CASSQGAVENTIYF
TRBV9,TRBJ2-7,.,13,many,TGTGCCAGCAGTGGCGACGGGGACTTTGAGCAGTACTTC,CASSGDGDFEQYF
TRBV6-2/TRBV6-3,TRBJ2-3,.,14,.,TGTGCCAGCAGTTATCAGGGGGAGGCAGATACGCAGTATTTT,CASSYQGEADTQYF
TRBV7-9,TRBJ2-5,.,12,many,TGTGCCAGCAGCTTAGCTGCAGAGACCCAGTACTTC,CASSLAAETQYF
TRBV24-1,TRBJ2-2,.,13,.,TGTGCCACCAGTGATTATCGCAAAGGGGAGCTGTTTTTT,CATSDYRKGELFF
TRBV27,TRBJ2-1,.,14,many,TGTGCCAGCAGTTCAGACTTGGCCTACAATGAGCAGTTCTTC,CASSSDLAYNEQFF
TRBV7-9,TRBJ2-3,TRBD2,16,.,TGTGCCAGCACCTTAAATTTAGGACTAGCGGGCCACCGCCAGTATTTT,CASTLNLGLAGHRQYF
TRBV6-2/TRBV6-3,TRBJ2-2,.,13,few,TGTGCCAGCCGGAGGGACATCACCGGGGAGCTGTTTTTT,CASRRDITGELFF
TRBV5-6,TRBJ1-5,.,19,.,TGTGCCAGCAGCTCAGAGGGAAATAGGGCAGCCTTTAGCAATCAGCCCCAGCATTTT,CASSSEGNRAAFSNQPQHF
TRBV6-1,TRBJ2-3,.,15,.,TGTGCCAGCAGTCTGGGACGGATCCCGAGGGATACGCAGTATTTT,CASSLGRIPRDTQYF
TRBV7-9,TRBJ2-1,.,17,many,TGTGCCAGCAGCCCCCGAGGGGGGGGGCTTAGGTGGAATGAGCAGTTCTTC,CASSPRGGGLRWNEQFF
TRBV24-1,TRBJ2-1,.,13,many,TGTGCCACCAGTGATTTGTACGTCCATGAGCAGTTCTTC,CATSDLYVHEQFF
TRBV14,TRBJ1-5,TRBD1,15,few,TGTGCCAGCAGCCGAGGGGGCGAGGGCAATCAGCCCCAGCATTTT,CASSRGGEGNQPQHF
TRBV27,TRBJ2-2,TRBD1,14,.,TGTGCCAGCAGTTTTAACAGGGGGTCCGGGGATCTGTTTTTT,CASSFNRGSGDLFF
TRBV7-2,TRBJ2-7,.,15,.,TGTGCCAGCAGCTTAATAATGAGTAGCTCCTACGAGCAGTACTTC,CASSLIMSSSYEQYF
TRBV27,TRBJ1-3,TRBD1,13,few,TGTGCCAGCGGGACAGGGGTGTTGGACACCATATATTTT,CASGTGVLDTIYF
TRBV5-4,TRBJ1-6,TRBD1,15,few,TGTGCCAGCAGCCAAAAAGGACAGGGGAATTCACCCCTCCACTTT,CASSQKGQGNSPLHF
TRBV7-9,TRBJ2-7,.,16,many,TGTGCCAGCAGCTCTGCCCCCTCGGGGCCGACCTACGAGCAGTACTTC,CASSSAPSGPTYEQYF
TRBV7-6,TRBJ2-6,.,16,.,TGTGCCAGCAGCTCCCGGGGGTCCTCTGGGGCCAACGTCCTGACTTTC,CASSSRGSSGANVLTF
TRBV6-4,TRBJ2-1,.,12,.,TGTGCCAGCAGTGACTCTCTCAATGAGCAGTTCTTC,CASSDSLNEQFF
TRBV12-3/TRBV12-4,TRBJ2-1,.,14,few,TGTGCCAGCAGTTTATTAGGGACCTACAATGAGCAGTTCTTC,CASSLLGTYNEQFF
TRBV28,TRBJ1-1,.,14,.,TGTGCCAGCAGGCCACCCCGGGTCAACACTGAAGCTTTCTTT,CASRPPRVNTEAFF
TRBV11-3,TRBJ1-1,.,12,few,TGTGCCAGCAGCCACGGAACAGGAGAAGCTTTCTTT,CASSHGTGEAFF
TRBV6-2/TRBV6-3,TRBJ2-2,TRBD2,20,many,TGTGCCAGCAGTACCTCGACTACTGTAGCGGGGATGTTTTGGACCGGGGAGCTGTTTTTT,CASSTSTTVAGMFWTGELFF